This is a list of T cell receptor beta chains from one sample in a study of control samples from healthy donors and cancer patients. The assay was immunoSEQ multiplex PCR, and TCRdb's table has in-frame clones only and misses some. The table lists around 50,000 clones, around 97% of them singletons, with 1.5% to 2% in the top ten. The sample consisted of blood. The origin of the receptors is a woman aged 25 to 39 in good health. The CDR3 runs from the conserved cysteine through the conserved F or W. The D gene is left open where the match is weak. Clone size appears in some rows only: once, few, many, or a class for an expanded clone.

CDR3: CASSMGIEEQFF
DNA: TGTGCCAGTAGTATGGGTATCGAAGAGCAGTTCTTC
D: NA
V: TRBV19
size: NA
J: TRBJ2-1

CDR3: CASSPGSPLAETQYF
DNA: TGTGCTAGCAGTCCTGGTTCTCCACTGGCGGAGACCCAGTACTTC
D: NA
V: TRBV7-7
size: few
J: TRBJ2-5

CDR3: CASSQDLSGSSYEQYF
DNA: TGCGCCAGCAGCCAAGACCTGAGCGGGAGTTCCTACGAGCAGTACTTC
D: TRBD2
V: TRBV4-1
size: NA
J: TRBJ2-7

CDR3: CASSLYPATEAFF
DNA: TGTGCCAGCAGTTTATATCCAGCCACTGAAGCTTTCTTT
D: NA
V: TRBV12-3/TRBV12-4
size: NA
J: TRBJ1-1

CDR3: CASLLRLAGVENEQFF
DNA: TGTGCCAGCCTACTCCGACTAGCGGGAGTGGAGAATGAGCAGTTCTTC
D: TRBD2
V: TRBV2
size: NA
J: TRBJ2-1

CDR3: CASSSRTSGRTSSYEQYF
DNA: TGTGCCAGCAGCTCGAGGACTAGCGGGAGGACCAGCTCCTACGAGCAGTACTTC
D: TRBD2
V: TRBV13
size: NA
J: TRBJ2-7

CDR3: CASSQLDMIPDTQYF
DNA: TGCGCCAGCAGCCAGTTGGACATGATTCCAGATACGCAGTATTTT
D: NA
V: TRBV4-1
size: NA
J: TRBJ2-3

CDR3: CASGSLSLATSTDTQYF
DNA: TGTGCCAGCGGTTCCCTCTCGCTAGCGACCAGCACAGATACGCAGTATTTT
D: NA
V: TRBV6-2/TRBV6-3
size: NA
J: TRBJ2-3

CDR3: CASSFLGGGWYNEQFF
DNA: TGTGCCAGCAGCTTCCTAGGGGGGGGGTGGTACAATGAGCAGTTCTTC
D: NA
V: TRBV5-5
size: NA
J: TRBJ2-1

CDR3: CASSSNTPRDRVTQYF
DNA: TGTGCCAGCAGTTCCAACACCCCACGGGACAGGGTAACCCAGTACTTC
D: TRBD1
V: TRBV28
size: NA
J: TRBJ2-5

CDR3: CASSDGKRTQRGTDTQYF
DNA: TGTGCCAGCAGTGATGGAAAGCGGACTCAACGGGGCACAGATACGCAGTATTTT
D: NA
V: TRBV25-1
size: NA
J: TRBJ2-3

CDR3: CSVDAGGFRETQYF
DNA: TGCAGCGTTGATGCCGGTGGCTTTAGGGAGACCCAGTACTTC
D: NA
V: TRBV29-1
size: NA
J: TRBJ2-5

CDR3: CASSYSLAQPQHF
DNA: TGTGCCAGCAGTTACTCCCTCGCTCAGCCCCAGCATTTT
D: NA
V: TRBV6-6
size: NA
J: TRBJ1-5

CDR3: CSVAGHTRGDEQFF
DNA: TGCAGCGTTGCCGGCCACACTAGGGGCGATGAGCAGTTCTTC
D: NA
V: TRBV29-1
size: NA
J: TRBJ2-1

CDR3: CASSLGGNTGELFF
DNA: TGTGCCAGCAGCTTAGGGGGAAACACCGGGGAGCTGTTTTTT
D: NA
V: TRBV7-9
size: NA
J: TRBJ2-2

CDR3: CASSALDRASNQPQHF
DNA: TGTGCCAGCAGTGCCCTAGACAGGGCCAGCAATCAGCCCCAGCATTTT
D: TRBD1
V: TRBV6-1
size: NA
J: TRBJ1-5

CDR3: CASSPGYPQPQHF
DNA: TGTGCCAGCTCACCAGGGTATCCTCAGCCCCAGCATTTT
D: NA
V: TRBV18
size: NA
J: TRBJ1-5

CDR3: CASSFSAGSYEQYF
DNA: TGTGCCAGCAGTTTTTCAGCGGGGTCCTACGAGCAGTACTTC
D: TRBD2
V: TRBV27
size: once
J: TRBJ2-7

CDR3: CASSWRSTDTQYF
DNA: TGTGCCAGCAGTTGGCGGAGCACAGATACGCAGTATTTT
D: NA
V: TRBV27
size: NA
J: TRBJ2-3

CDR3: CATAPGYGSSGNTIYF
DNA: TGCGCCACCGCCCCGGGATATGGGAGCTCTGGAAACACCATATATTTT
D: NA
V: TRBV5-1
size: NA
J: TRBJ1-3

CDR3: CASSYQTGQNNSPLHF
DNA: TGTGCCAGCAGTTACCAGACCGGACAGAATAATTCACCCCTCCACTTT
D: NA
V: TRBV6-5
size: NA
J: TRBJ1-6

CDR3: CASLSPYNEQFF
DNA: TGTGCCAGCTTGTCCCCCTACAATGAGCAGTTCTTC
D: NA
V: TRBV27
size: NA
J: TRBJ2-1

CDR3: CASSAGRNQPQHF
DNA: TGTGCCAGCAGCGCCGGACGGAATCAGCCCCAGCATTTT
D: NA
V: TRBV11-2
size: NA
J: TRBJ1-5

CDR3: CATSDLAGKSYNEQFF
DNA: TGTGCCACCAGTGATTTGGCAGGGAAGTCCTACAATGAGCAGTTCTTC
D: NA
V: TRBV24-1
size: NA
J: TRBJ2-1

CDR3: CASSLTSGPRDEQFF
DNA: TGTGCCAGCAGTTTGACTAGCGGCCCTCGAGATGAGCAGTTCTTC
D: TRBD2
V: TRBV28
size: NA
J: TRBJ2-1

CDR3: CASSFATSGRPPSYEQYF
DNA: TGTGCCAGCAGTTTCGCTACTAGCGGGCGACCCCCAAGCTACGAGCAGTACTTC
D: TRBD2
V: TRBV28
size: NA
J: TRBJ2-7

CDR3: CASSQDQTGGFDEQYF
DNA: TGTGCCAGCAGCCAAGATCAGACAGGGGGCTTCGACGAGCAGTACTTC
D: TRBD1
V: TRBV4-2
size: NA
J: TRBJ2-7

CDR3: CATSEGNEQYF
DNA: TGTGCCACCAGTGAAGGCAACGAGCAGTACTTC
D: NA
V: TRBV24-1
size: NA
J: TRBJ2-7

CDR3: CASSAARTTLHGELFF
DNA: TGTGCCAGCAGCGCCGCCCGGACTACTCTGCACGGGGAGCTGTTTTTT
D: NA
V: TRBV7-9
size: NA
J: TRBJ2-2

CDR3: CASSLNLQDTRKNIQYF
DNA: TGTGCCAGCAGCTTAAATCTCCAGGACACCCGGAAAAACATTCAGTACTTC
D: NA
V: TRBV7-8
size: NA
J: TRBJ2-4

CDR3: CASSLGLAGTYEQYF
DNA: TGTGCCAGCAGCCTAGGACTAGCGGGAACCTACGAGCAGTACTTC
D: TRBD2
V: TRBV3-1/TRBV3-2
size: NA
J: TRBJ2-7

CDR3: CAWNLIAGTYNEQFF
DNA: TGTGCCTGGAATTTAATAGCGGGAACTTACAATGAGCAGTTCTTC
D: TRBD2
V: TRBV30
size: NA
J: TRBJ2-1

CDR3: CASSEGGSQGEQYF
DNA: TGCGCCAGCAGTGAGGGGGGCAGCCAGGGCGAGCAGTACTTC
D: NA
V: TRBV10-2
size: NA
J: TRBJ2-7

CDR3: CASSLSGRATGELFF
DNA: TGTGCCAGCAGTCTTAGCGGGAGGGCCACCGGGGAGCTGTTTTTT
D: TRBD2
V: TRBV5-4
size: NA
J: TRBJ2-2

CDR3: CASSFTGPQDSPLHF
DNA: TGCGCCAGCAGCTTTACCGGACCCCAGGATTCACCCCTCCACTTT
D: NA
V: TRBV5-1
size: NA
J: TRBJ1-6

CDR3: CASSKRQTVVSGSPLHF
DNA: TGTGCCAGCAGCAAGAGACAGACGGTAGTGTCAGGTTCACCCCTCCACTTT
D: NA
V: TRBV21-1
size: once
J: TRBJ1-6

CDR3: CASTAELNTEAFF
DNA: TGCGCCAGCACAGCAGAGCTGAACACTGAAGCTTTCTTT
D: NA
V: TRBV5-1
size: once
J: TRBJ1-1

CDR3: CASSLGGYSTF
DNA: TGCGCCAGCAGCTTGGGGGGCTATAGCACCTTC
D: NA
V: TRBV5-1
size: NA
J: TRBJ1-2